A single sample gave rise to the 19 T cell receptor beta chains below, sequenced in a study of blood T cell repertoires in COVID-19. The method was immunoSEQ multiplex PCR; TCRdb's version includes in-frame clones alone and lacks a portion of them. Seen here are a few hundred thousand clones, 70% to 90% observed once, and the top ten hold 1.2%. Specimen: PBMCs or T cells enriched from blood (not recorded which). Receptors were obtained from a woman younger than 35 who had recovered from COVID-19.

This CDR3 reads CASSLSIAAFGETQYF. In DNA, the CDR3 is TGTGCCAGCAGCTTATCAATCGCCGCCTTCGGGGAGACCCAGTACTTC. The chain employs TRBV11-2 and TRBJ2-5; no clear D gene. With 2 bases removed from V and 5 bases from J, the gap between germline ends came to 18 bases. Germline CDR1 is SGHAT and CDR2 is FQNNGV. The CDR3 spans 16 residues.

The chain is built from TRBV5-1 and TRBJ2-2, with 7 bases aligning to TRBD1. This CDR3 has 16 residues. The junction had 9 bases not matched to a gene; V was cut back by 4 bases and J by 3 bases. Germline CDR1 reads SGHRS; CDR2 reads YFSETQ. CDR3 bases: TGCGCCAGCAGCGCACTGACAGGGTTAGACACCGGGGAGCTGTTTTTT. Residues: CASSALTGLDTGELFF.

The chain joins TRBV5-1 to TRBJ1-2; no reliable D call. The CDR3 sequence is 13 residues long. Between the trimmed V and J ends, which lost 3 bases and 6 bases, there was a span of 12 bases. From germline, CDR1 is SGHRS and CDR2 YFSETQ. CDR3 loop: CASSSLLENGYTF. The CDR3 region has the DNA TGCGCCAGCAGCTCCCTACTCGAAAATGGCTACACCTTC.

The CDR3 DNA reads TGTGCCAGCAGCTGGACTAGCAATGAGCAGTTCTTC. This codes for CASSWTSNEQFF. The chain has TRBV5-4 and TRBJ2-1; 7 bases agree with TRBD2. The J segment lost 6 bases and the V segment lost 3 bases, leaving 0 bases of the junction unmatched. The CDR3 length is 12 residues. Germline CDR1 and CDR2: SGHNT and YYREEE (reference sequence).

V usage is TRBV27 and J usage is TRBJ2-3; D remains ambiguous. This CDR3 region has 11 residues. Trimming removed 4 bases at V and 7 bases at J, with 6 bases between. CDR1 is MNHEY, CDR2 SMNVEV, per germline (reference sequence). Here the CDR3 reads CASSSLYTQYF. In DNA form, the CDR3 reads TGTGCCAGCAGTTCCCTCTATACGCAGTATTTT.

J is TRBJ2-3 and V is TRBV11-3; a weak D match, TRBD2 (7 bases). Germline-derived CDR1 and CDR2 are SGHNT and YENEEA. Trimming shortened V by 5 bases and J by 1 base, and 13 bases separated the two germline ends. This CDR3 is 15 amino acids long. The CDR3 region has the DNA TGTGCCAGCAGCAAGGGAGGGGGACGCACAGATACGCAGTATTTT. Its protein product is CASSKGGGRTDTQYF. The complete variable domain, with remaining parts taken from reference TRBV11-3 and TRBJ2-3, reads EAGVVQSPRYKIIEKKQPVAFWCNPISGHNTLYWYLQNLGQGPELLIRYENEEAVDDSQLPKDRFSAERLKGVDSTLKIQPAELGDSAVYLCASSKGGGRTDTQYFGPGTRLTVL.

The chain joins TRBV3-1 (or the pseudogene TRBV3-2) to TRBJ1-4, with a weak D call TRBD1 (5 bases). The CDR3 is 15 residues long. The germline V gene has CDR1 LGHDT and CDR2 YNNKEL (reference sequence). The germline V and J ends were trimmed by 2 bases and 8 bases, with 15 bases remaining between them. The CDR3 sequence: CASSQLQEGREKLFF. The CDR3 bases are TGTGCCAGCAGCCAATTACAGGAGGGTCGAGAAAAACTGTTTTTT.

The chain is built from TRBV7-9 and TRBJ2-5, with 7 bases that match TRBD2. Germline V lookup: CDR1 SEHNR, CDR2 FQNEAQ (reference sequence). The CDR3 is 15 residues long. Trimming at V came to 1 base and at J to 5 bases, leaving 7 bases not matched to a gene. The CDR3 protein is CASSLVSGARETQYF. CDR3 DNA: TGTGCCAGCAGCTTAGTCAGCGGGGCCCGGGAGACCCAGTACTTC.

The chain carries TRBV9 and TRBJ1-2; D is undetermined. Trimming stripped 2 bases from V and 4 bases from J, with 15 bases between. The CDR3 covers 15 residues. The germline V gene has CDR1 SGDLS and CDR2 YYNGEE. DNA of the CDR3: TGTGCCAGCAGCGTCACGGGGAATGGACCCTATGGCTACACCTTC. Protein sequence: CASSVTGNGPYGYTF.

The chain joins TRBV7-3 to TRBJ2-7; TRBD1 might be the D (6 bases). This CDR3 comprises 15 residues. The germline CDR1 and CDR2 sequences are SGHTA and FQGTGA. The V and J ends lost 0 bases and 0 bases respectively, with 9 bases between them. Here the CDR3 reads CASSLTAGASYEQYF. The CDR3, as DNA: TGTGCCAGCAGCTTAACCGCAGGGGCCTCCTACGAGCAGTACTTC.

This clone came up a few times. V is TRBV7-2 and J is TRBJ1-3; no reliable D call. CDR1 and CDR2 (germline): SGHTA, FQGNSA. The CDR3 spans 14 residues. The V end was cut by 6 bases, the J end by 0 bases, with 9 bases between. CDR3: CASRPGSSGNTIYF. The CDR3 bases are TGTGCCAGCAGGCCAGGATCCTCTGGAAACACCATATATTTT.

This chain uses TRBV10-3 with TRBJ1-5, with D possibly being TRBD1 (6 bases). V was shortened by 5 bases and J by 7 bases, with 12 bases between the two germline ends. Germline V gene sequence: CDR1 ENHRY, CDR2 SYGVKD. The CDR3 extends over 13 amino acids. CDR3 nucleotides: TGTGCCATCAGTCTAGGGGGTGAGCAGCCCCAGCATTTT. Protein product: CAISLGGEQPQHF.

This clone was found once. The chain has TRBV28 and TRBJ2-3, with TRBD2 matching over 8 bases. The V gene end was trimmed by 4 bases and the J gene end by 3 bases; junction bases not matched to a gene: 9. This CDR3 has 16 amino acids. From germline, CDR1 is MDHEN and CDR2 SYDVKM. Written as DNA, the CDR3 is TGTGCCAGCAGTTCCCACCCTGAGCGGGGGACAGATACGCAGTATTTT. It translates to CASSSHPERGTDTQYF.

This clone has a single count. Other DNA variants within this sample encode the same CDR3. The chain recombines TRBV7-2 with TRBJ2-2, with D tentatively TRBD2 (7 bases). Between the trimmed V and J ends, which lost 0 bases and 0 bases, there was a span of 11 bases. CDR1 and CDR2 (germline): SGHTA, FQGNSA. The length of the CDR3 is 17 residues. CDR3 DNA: TGTGCCAGCAGCTTAGCTCTGGGGGGGCCGAACACCGGGGAGCTGTTTTTT. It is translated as CASSLALGGPNTGELFF.

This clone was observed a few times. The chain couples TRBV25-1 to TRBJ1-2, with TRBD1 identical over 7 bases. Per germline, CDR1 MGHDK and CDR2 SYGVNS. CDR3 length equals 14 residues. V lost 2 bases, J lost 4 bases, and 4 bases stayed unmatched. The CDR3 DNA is TGTGCCAGCAGTGAACGGGACAGACCCTATGGCTACACCTTC. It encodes CASSERDRPYGYTF.

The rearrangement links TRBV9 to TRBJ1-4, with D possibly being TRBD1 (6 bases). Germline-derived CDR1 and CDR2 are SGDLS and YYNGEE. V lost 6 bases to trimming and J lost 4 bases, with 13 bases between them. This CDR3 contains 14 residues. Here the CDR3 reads CASNSGTLNEKLFF. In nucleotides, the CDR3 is TGTGCCAGCAACTCCGGGACACTTAATGAAAAACTGTTTTTT.

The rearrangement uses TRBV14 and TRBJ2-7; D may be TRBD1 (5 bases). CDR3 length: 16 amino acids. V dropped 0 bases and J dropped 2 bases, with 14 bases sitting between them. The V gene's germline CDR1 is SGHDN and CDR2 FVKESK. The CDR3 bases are TGTGCCAGCAGCCAAGATAATGGGGCCAGGCCCTACGAGCAGTACTTC. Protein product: CASSQDNGARPYEQYF.

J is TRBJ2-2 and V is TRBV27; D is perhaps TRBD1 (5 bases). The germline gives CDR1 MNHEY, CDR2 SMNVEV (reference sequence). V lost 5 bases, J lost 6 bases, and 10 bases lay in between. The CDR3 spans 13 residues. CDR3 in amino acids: CASSPRVPGELFF. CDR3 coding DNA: TGTGCCAGCAGTCCCAGGGTTCCCGGGGAGCTGTTTTTT.

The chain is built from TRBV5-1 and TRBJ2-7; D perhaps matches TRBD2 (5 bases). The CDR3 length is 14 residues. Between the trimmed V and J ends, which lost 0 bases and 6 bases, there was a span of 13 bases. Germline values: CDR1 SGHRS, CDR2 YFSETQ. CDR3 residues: CASSLERGSGEQYF. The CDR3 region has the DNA TGCGCCAGCAGCTTGGAACGGGGAAGTGGCGAGCAGTACTTC.